Listed below are T cell receptor beta chains from one sample, sequenced in a study of blood T cell repertoires in COVID-19. TCRdb keeps only in-frame clones here, not all; method: immunoSEQ multiplex PCR. The table has 400,000 or so clones, approximately 90% seen once. Sample: peripheral blood. The source of these receptors is a man aged 18-30 years with COVID-19, enrolled during active disease. Both conserved end residues are part of each CDR3. A D gene is named only where the DNA matches it firmly. Part of the rows lack a size; the others show once, few, many or a class for expanded clones.

CASSVGLAGVSYEQYF TGTGCCAGCAGCGTAGGACTAGCGGGAGTCTCCTACGAGCAGTACTTC TRBV11-3 TRBD2 TRBJ2-7 -
CASSLSRPGYNEQFF TGTGCCAGCAGCTTATCGCGGCCAGGGTACAATGAGCAGTTCTTC TRBV7-2 - TRBJ2-1 -
CASKMTVNYGYTF TGCGCCAGCAAGATGACTGTTAACTATGGCTACACCTTC TRBV10-2 - TRBJ1-2 -
CASRGGGYTF TGTGCCAGCAGGGGCGGGGGCTACACCTTC TRBV12-3/TRBV12-4 - TRBJ1-2 -
CASSPGTGGIRAKNIQYF TGTGCCAGCAGTCCCGGGACAGGGGGTATAAGAGCCAAAAACATTCAGTACTTC TRBV6-6 TRBD1 TRBJ2-4 -
CSVMDRVSSTDTQYF TGCAGCGTCATGGACAGAGTCTCTAGCACAGATACGCAGTATTTT TRBV29-1 - TRBJ2-3 once
CASKEGRTNEKLFF TGTGCCAGCAAGGAGGGGCGCACTAATGAAAAACTGTTTTTT TRBV2 - TRBJ1-4 -
CSARTGETQYF TGCAGTGCCCGCACAGGAGAGACCCAGTACTTC TRBV20-1 - TRBJ2-5 -
CASSQDMAGYTEAFF TGCGCCAGCAGCCAAGATATGGCAGGGTACACTGAAGCTTTCTTT TRBV4-1 - TRBJ1-1 once
CASSKLLAGDAGDTQYF TGTGCCAGTAGTAAGTTACTAGCGGGAGATGCGGGAGATACGCAGTATTTT TRBV19 TRBD2 TRBJ2-3 -
CASSHYQPQHF TGCGCCAGCAGCCACTATCAGCCCCAGCATTTT TRBV5-1 - TRBJ1-5 -
CASSPPGQIAKNIQYF TGTGCCAGCAGCCCTCCGGGACAGATAGCCAAAAACATTCAGTACTTC TRBV28 TRBD1 TRBJ2-4 -
CASSVNGPSSGNTIYF TGTGCCAGCAGTGTTAATGGCCCTAGCTCTGGAAACACCATATATTTT TRBV25-1 - TRBJ1-3 -
CASSPRGPGTDYGYTF TGTGCCAGCTCACCTAGGGGGCCCGGGACGGACTATGGCTACACCTTC TRBV18 TRBD1 TRBJ1-2 -
CASSLEQGDEQYF TGTGCCAGCAGCCTAGAACAGGGCGACGAGCAGTACTTC TRBV9 - TRBJ2-7 -
CASSYVQGENTIYF TGTGCCAGCAGTTACGTGCAGGGGGAAAACACCATATATTTT TRBV6-5 TRBD1 TRBJ1-3 -
CASSIDRVTSSYEQYF TGTGCCAGCAGCATAGACAGGGTCACGAGCTCCTACGAGCAGTACTTC TRBV5-4 TRBD1 TRBJ2-7 -
CASNNPTFRSSPYNEQFF TGTGCCAGCAATAACCCGACCTTTAGGAGCAGTCCTTACAATGAGCAGTTCTTC TRBV5-4 - TRBJ2-1 -
CASSLGGTYNSPLHF TGTGCCAGCAGTTTGGGAGGAACCTATAATTCACCCCTCCACTTT TRBV28 - TRBJ1-6 -
CASSFRETQYF TGTGCCAGCAGTTTTCGGGAGACCCAGTACTTC TRBV6-5 - TRBJ2-5 -
CASSPWGVSYNEQFF TGTGCCAGTAGTCCTTGGGGGGTGTCCTACAATGAGCAGTTCTTC TRBV19 - TRBJ2-1 -
CASSEKGGNEQFF TGTGCCAGCAGTGAGAAAGGGGGCAATGAGCAGTTCTTC TRBV2 - TRBJ2-1 -
CASSSKQGTTDTQYF TGTGCCAGTAGTAGTAAACAGGGGACCACAGATACGCAGTATTTT TRBV19 TRBD1 TRBJ2-3 -
CASSTANYGYTF TGTGCCAGCTCGACAGCTAACTATGGCTACACCTTC TRBV18 - TRBJ1-2 once
CASSLGLAGSRTDTGELFF TGTGCCAGCTCACTGGGACTAGCGGGGTCCCGCACGGACACCGGGGAGCTGTTTTTT TRBV18 TRBD2 TRBJ2-2 -
CASSPGSGPTYEQYF TGTGCCAGCAGCCCGGGTAGCGGTCCAACCTACGAGCAGTACTTC TRBV5-4 - TRBJ2-7 -
CASRASEARAYEQYF TGTGCCAGTAGAGCCAGCGAGGCTCGGGCCTACGAGCAGTACTTC TRBV19 - TRBJ2-7 -
CASGGAGNEQYF TGTGCCAGCGGTGGGGCAGGGAACGAGCAGTACTTC TRBV2 - TRBJ2-7 -
CASSSGQEIDEQFF TGTGCCAGCAGTTCGGGACAGGAAATCGATGAGCAGTTCTTC TRBV6-2/TRBV6-3 TRBD1 TRBJ2-1 -
CASSSPLAGSTDTQYF TGTGCCAGCAGTTCGCCGCTGGCGGGGAGCACAGATACGCAGTATTTT TRBV28 - TRBJ2-3 -
CASSPGVLNQPQHF TGCGCCAGCAGCCCAGGGGTCCTCAATCAGCCCCAGCATTTT TRBV4-1 - TRBJ1-5 -
CASSLGLAGPGETQYF TGTGCCAGTAGTTTGGGTTTAGCGGGACCAGGCGAGACCCAGTACTTC TRBV19 TRBD2 TRBJ2-5 -
CASSERSFTAKNIQYF TGTGCCAGCAGTGAGAGGAGTTTTACAGCCAAAAACATTCAGTACTTC TRBV2 - TRBJ2-4 -
CASSQERKQETQYF TGTGCCAGCAGCCAAGAGAGGAAGCAAGAGACCCAGTACTTC TRBV3-1/TRBV3-2 - TRBJ2-5 few
CASSRSGDSTDTQYF TGTGCCAGCAGCCGTAGCGGGGACAGCACAGATACGCAGTATTTT TRBV4-2 TRBD2 TRBJ2-3 -
CASSLASRKFESNYGYTF TGTGCCAGCAGCTTAGCGAGTCGAAAGTTCGAGTCTAACTATGGCTACACCTTC TRBV7-8 - TRBJ1-2 -
CASSEGTGLGYTF TGTGCCAGCAGTGAAGGGACAGGGCTAGGCTACACCTTC TRBV6-1 TRBD1 TRBJ1-2 -
CASSLTGGDNEQFF TGTGCCAGCAGCCTAACGGGGGGCGACAATGAGCAGTTCTTC TRBV3-1/TRBV3-2 - TRBJ2-1 -
CASSEPPGTASYEQYF TGTGCCAGCAGTGAACCTCCCGGGACAGCTTCCTACGAGCAGTACTTC TRBV2 TRBD1 TRBJ2-7 few
CASSATLSTDTQYF TGTGCCAGTAGTGCCACTCTAAGCACAGATACGCAGTATTTT TRBV19 - TRBJ2-3 -
CASSRSSGRFETGELFF TGTGCCAGCAGTAGATCTAGCGGGAGATTCGAAACCGGGGAGCTGTTTTTT TRBV6-6 TRBD2 TRBJ2-2 few
CASSIPTENEKLFF TGTGCCAGCAGCATACCGACAGAAAATGAAAAACTGTTTTTT TRBV7-2 - TRBJ1-4 -
CASSIPGGETQYF TGTGCCAGTAGTATCCCCGGGGGAGAGACCCAGTACTTC TRBV19 - TRBJ2-5 -
CASSEATGNTEAFF TGTGCCAGCAGTGAGGCGACAGGGAACACTGAAGCTTTCTTT TRBV2 - TRBJ1-1 -
CASRGRQGRDSPLHF TGTGCCAGCAGGGGGCGACAGGGGAGAGATTCACCCCTCCACTTT TRBV5-5 TRBD1 TRBJ1-6 once
CASSQDGVQGYEQYF TGCGCCAGCAGCCAAGACGGGGTACAGGGGTACGAGCAGTACTTC TRBV4-1 TRBD1 TRBJ2-7 -
CASSEQDSQIF TGTGCCAGCAGTGAACAGGACAGCCAGATCTTT TRBV6-1 - TRBJ1-1 -
CASSIRDREGEQYF TGTGCCAGTAGTATTCGGGACAGGGAAGGGGAGCAGTACTTC TRBV19 TRBD1 TRBJ2-7 -
CASRDSRWEQYF TGCGCCAGCAGGGACAGCCGATGGGAGCAGTACTTC TRBV5-1 - TRBJ2-7 once
CASGLGTAPNTGELFF TGTGCTAGTGGTTTAGGGACAGCGCCGAACACCGGGGAGCTGTTTTTT TRBV12-5 TRBD1 TRBJ2-2 -
CATSQGQGKSETQYF TGTGCCACCTCTCAGGGACAGGGGAAATCAGAGACCCAGTACTTC TRBV24-1 TRBD1 TRBJ2-5 -
CASSNRGEQYF TGTGCCAGCAGCAACAGGGGCGAGCAGTACTTC TRBV3-1/TRBV3-2 TRBD1 TRBJ2-7 once
CASSPLGQGGTGELFF TGTGCCAGCTCACCACTGGGACAGGGAGGCACCGGGGAGCTGTTTTTT TRBV18 TRBD1 TRBJ2-2 -
CASSLVAGNTEAFF TGCGCCAGCAGCTTGGTGGCGGGGAACACTGAAGCTTTCTTT TRBV5-1 - TRBJ1-1 -